The rows below give T cell receptor beta chains drawn from one sample of a study of identical twins. TCRdb used MiXCR to reprocess the 5' RACE reads, holding one entry per CDR3 protein. Of roughly 770,000 distinct CDR3 sequences in the sample, roughly 18% were seen once. Separately, the same data were catalogued under a study of T cells expressing NK-cell markers.

Sequencing input: PBMCs. The receptors derive from a woman aged 18-29 years in good health. The conserved cysteine and the conserved F or W are not part of the CDR3 here. Fields, in order: V gene, J gene, CDR3 protein.

>TRBV20-1|TRBJ1-1
SANRGQGEAF
>TRBV12-3/TRBV12-4|TRBJ2-1
ASSIVTWEQF
>TRBV2|TRBJ2-3
ASRREVTDTQY
>TRBV27|TRBJ2-7
ASGISLTYEQY
>TRBV3-1|TRBJ2-5
ASSQVHETQY
>TRBV10-3|TRBJ2-7
ATGLDRGRSYEQY
>TRBV25-1|TRBJ2-5
ASAVGGARETQY
>TRBV7-9|TRBJ2-1
ASASGSSYNEQF
>TRBV6-5|TRBJ1-6
ASSYDWVSNSPLH
>TRBV20-1|TRBJ2-5
SARRGTEETQY
>TRBV12-3/TRBV12-4|TRBJ1-2
ASIGWMDSTNYGYT
>TRBV2|TRBJ2-4
ASSEFGVAKNIQY
>TRBV12-3/TRBV12-4|TRBJ2-5
ASSLGDGETQY
>TRBV19|TRBJ2-7
ASTSPHSAPYEQY